Below are 4 T cell receptor beta chains sequenced from a single sample in a study of shared clonotypes between healthy human individuals. The table came from immunoSEQ multiplex PCR; TCRdb's copy has only in-frame clones and leaves some out. The table records roughly 1 million clones, more than 75% of them present only once. Sample: memory CD4+ T cells from PBMCs. The subset here: CD45RA-negative fraction. These TCRs come from a man aged 18 to 29 in good health. Some clones in this sample may be carry-over from other donors' samples.

The V call is TRBV11-2, the J call TRBJ2-7, with TRBD1 matching 8 bases. From germline, CDR1 is SGHAT and CDR2 FQNNGV. V gave up 3 bases and J gave up 2 bases; unmatched junction bases: 9. The length of the CDR3 is 16 residues. The CDR3 nucleotides are TGTGCCAGCAGCTTCGCCCTAGGACAGGGCACCTACGAGCAGTACTTC. Its translation: CASSFALGQGTYEQYF.

Comments on this clone: Additional DNA sequences in this sample encode the identical CDR3. This rearrangement joins TRBV15 to TRBJ1-5, with D uncertain. V lost 0 bases, J lost 3 bases, and 6 bases lay in between. The CDR3 length is 14 residues. Looked up from germline, CDR1 is LNHNV and CDR2 is YYDKDF (reference sequence). The CDR3 DNA reads TGTGCCACCAGCAGAGACAGCACCAATCAGCCCCAGCATTTT. Its protein is CATSRDSTNQPQHF.

J is TRBJ2-1 and V is TRBV5-1, with D possibly being TRBD1 (6 bases). The ends were cut back, 3 bases at V and 8 bases at J, with 15 bases in the middle. Germline assignment: CDR1 SGHRS and CDR2 YFSETQ. This CDR3 spans 14 amino acids. The DNA for the CDR3 is TGCGCCAGCAGCTCGTGGGGGACAAACGATGAGCAGTTCTTC. Its protein is CASSSWGTNDEQFF.

The J gene is TRBJ2-3, the V gene TRBV29-1; 10 bases are shared with TRBD1. The length of the CDR3 is 16 residues. V dropped 7 bases and J dropped 1; count of bases not matched to a gene: 11. Germline CDR1 reads SQVTM; CDR2 reads ANQGSEA. CDR3 sequence reads: CSACDRGLSGTDTQYF. The CDR3, as DNA: TGCAGCGCCTGCGACAGGGGGCTATCGGGCACAGATACGCAGTATTTT.